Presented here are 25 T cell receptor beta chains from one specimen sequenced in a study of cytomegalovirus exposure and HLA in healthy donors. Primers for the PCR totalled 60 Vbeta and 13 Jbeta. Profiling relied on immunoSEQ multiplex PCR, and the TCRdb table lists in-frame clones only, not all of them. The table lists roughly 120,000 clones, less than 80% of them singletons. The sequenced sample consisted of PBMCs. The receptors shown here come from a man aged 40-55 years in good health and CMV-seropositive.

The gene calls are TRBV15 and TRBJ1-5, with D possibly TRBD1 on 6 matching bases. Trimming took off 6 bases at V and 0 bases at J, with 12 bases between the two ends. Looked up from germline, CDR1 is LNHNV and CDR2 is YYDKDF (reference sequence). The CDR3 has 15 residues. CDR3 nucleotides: TGTGCCACCAGGGAACAGGGTTATAGCAATCAGCCCCAGCATTTT. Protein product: CATREQGYSNQPQHF.

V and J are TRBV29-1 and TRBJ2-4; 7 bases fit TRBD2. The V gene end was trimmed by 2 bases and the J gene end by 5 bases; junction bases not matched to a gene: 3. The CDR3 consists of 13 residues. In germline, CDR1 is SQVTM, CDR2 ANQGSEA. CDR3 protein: CSVEQGGENIQYF. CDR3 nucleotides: TGCAGCGTTGAACAGGGAGGGGAAAACATTCAGTACTTC.

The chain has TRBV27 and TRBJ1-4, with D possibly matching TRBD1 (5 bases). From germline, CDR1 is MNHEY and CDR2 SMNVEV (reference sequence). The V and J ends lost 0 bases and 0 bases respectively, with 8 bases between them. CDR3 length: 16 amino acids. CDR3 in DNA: TGTGCCAGCAGTTTATCGGCGGACACAACTAATGAAAAACTGTTTTTT. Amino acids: CASSLSADTTNEKLFF.

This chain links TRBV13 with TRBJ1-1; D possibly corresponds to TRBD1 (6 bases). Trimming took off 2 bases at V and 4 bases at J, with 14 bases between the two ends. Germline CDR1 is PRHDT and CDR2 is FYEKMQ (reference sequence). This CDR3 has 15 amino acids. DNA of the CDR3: TGTGCCAGCAGCTTATTCAGGGGTACCAGCACTGAAGCTTTCTTT. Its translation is CASSLFRGTSTEAFF.

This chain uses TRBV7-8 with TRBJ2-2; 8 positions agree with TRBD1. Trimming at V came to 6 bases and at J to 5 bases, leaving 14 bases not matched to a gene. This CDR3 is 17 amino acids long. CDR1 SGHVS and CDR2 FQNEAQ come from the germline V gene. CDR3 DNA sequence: TGTGCCAGCAGACAGTACAGGGGGGTCATTGTGACCGGGGAGCTGTTTTTT. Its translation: CASRQYRGVIVTGELFF.

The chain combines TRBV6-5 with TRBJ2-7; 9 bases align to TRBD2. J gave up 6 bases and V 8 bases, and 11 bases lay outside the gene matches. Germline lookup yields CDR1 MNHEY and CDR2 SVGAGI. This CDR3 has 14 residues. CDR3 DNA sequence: TGTGCCAGCCGGGGTGAGGGACTAGCTTTCGAGCAGTACTTC. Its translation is CASRGEGLAFEQYF.

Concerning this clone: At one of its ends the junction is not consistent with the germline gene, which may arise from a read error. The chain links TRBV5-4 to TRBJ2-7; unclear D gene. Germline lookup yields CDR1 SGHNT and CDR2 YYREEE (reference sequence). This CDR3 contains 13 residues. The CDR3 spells CASRLAPSYEQYF. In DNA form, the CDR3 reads TGTGCCAGCAGGTTGGCGCCGAGCTACGAGCAGTACTTC.

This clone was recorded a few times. This chain's CDR3 is CSVATGMNTEAFF. As DNA, the CDR3 is TGCAGCGTGGCGACAGGAATGAACACTGAAGCTTTCTTT. V is TRBV29-1 and J is TRBJ1-1, with D maybe TRBD1 (6 bases). V shed 6 bases and J shed 0 bases, with 11 bases lying between them. The CDR3 contains 13 residues. Germline loops: CDR1 SQVTM, CDR2 ANQGSEA. Variable domain in full (rest from reference TRBV29-1 and TRBJ1-1): SAVISQKPSRDICQRGTSLTIQCQVDSQVTMMFWYRQQPGQSLTLIATANQGSEATYESGFVIDKFPISRPNLTFSTLTVSNMSPEDSSIYLCSVATGMNTEAFFGQGTRLTVV.

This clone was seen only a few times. CDR3 DNA sequence: TGTGCCAGTAGTACCCGGACTAGTCCTAGCACAGATACGCAGTATTTT. Residues: CASSTRTSPSTDTQYF. The chain is built from TRBV19 and TRBJ2-3; 7 positions agree with TRBD2. Germline loops: CDR1 LNHDA, CDR2 SQIVND (reference sequence). The CDR3 runs 16 residues. Losses at the gene ends were 4 bases for V and 0 bases for J; bases not matched to a gene: 7.

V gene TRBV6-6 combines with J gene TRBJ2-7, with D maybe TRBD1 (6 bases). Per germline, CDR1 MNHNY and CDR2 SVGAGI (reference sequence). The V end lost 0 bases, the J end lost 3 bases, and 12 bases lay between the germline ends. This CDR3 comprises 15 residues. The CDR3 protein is CASSYSRQAHYEQYF. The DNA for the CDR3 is TGTGCCAGCAGTTACTCGAGACAGGCACACTACGAGCAGTACTTC.

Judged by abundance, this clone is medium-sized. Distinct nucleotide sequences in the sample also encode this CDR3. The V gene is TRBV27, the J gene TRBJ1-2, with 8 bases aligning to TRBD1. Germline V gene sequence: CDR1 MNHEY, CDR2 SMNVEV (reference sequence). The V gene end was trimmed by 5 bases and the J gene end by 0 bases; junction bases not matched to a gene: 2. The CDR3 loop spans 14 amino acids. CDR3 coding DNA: TGTGCCAGCAGTCTACAGGGGGCTAACTATGGCTACACCTTC. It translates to CASSLQGANYGYTF.

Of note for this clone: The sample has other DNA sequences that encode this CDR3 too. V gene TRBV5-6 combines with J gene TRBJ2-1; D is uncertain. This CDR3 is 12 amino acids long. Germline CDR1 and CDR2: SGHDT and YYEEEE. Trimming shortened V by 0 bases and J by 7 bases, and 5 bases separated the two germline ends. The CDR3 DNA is TGTGCCAGCAGCTTGGAGCGAAATGAGCAGTTCTTC. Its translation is CASSLERNEQFF.

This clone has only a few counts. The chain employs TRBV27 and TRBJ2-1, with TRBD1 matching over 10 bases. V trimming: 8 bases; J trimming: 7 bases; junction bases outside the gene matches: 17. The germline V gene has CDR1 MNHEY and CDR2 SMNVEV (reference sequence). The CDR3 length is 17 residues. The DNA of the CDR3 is TGTGCCAGCTCCGCCCCGGCTCGGGACAGGGGTGTGAATGAGCAGTTCTTC. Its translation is CASSAPARDRGVNEQFF.

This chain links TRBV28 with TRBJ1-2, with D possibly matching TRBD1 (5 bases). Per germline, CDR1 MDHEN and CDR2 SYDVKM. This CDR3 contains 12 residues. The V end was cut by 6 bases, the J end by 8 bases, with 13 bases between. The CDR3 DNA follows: TGTGCCAGCAGCCGAATTGCAGGGGGCTACACCTTC. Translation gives CASSRIAGGYTF.

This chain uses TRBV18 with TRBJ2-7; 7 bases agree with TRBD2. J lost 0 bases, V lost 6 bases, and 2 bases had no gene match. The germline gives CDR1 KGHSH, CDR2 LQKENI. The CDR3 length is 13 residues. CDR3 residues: CASSGGSSYEQYF. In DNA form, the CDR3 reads TGTGCCAGCTCGGGGGGGAGCTCCTACGAGCAGTACTTC.

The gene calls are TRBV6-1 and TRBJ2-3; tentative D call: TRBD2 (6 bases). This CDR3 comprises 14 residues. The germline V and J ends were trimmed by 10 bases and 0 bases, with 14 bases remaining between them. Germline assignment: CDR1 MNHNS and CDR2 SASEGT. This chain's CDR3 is CATRRSGSTDTQYF. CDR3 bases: TGTGCCACCCGACGGAGCGGGAGCACAGATACGCAGTATTTT.

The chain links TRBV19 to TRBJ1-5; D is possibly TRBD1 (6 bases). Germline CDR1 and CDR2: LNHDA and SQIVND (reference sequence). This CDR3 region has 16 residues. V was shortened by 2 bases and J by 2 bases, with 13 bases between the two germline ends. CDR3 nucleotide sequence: TGTGCCAGTAGTATACGGGGGGCGCGGGGCAATCAGCCCCAGCATTTT. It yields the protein CASSIRGARGNQPQHF.

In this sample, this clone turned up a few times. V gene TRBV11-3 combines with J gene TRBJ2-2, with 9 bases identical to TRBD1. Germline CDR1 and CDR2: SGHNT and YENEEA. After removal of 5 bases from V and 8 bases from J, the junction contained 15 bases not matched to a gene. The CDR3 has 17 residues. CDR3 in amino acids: CASSPTFGTGTWGELFF. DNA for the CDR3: TGTGCCAGCAGCCCCACCTTCGGGACAGGGACGTGGGGGGAGCTGTTTTTT. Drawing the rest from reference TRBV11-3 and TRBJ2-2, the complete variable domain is EAGVVQSPRYKIIEKKQPVAFWCNPISGHNTLYWYLQNLGQGPELLIRYENEEAVDDSQLPKDRFSAERLKGVDSTLKIQPAELGDSAVYLCASSPTFGTGTWGELFFGEGSRLTVL.

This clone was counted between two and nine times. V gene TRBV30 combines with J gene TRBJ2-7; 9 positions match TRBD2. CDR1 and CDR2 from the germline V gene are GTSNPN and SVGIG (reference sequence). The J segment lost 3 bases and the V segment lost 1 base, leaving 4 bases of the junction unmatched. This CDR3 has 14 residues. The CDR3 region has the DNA TGTGCCTGGAGTGGGGGTAGCGGGGGCTACGAGCAGTACTTC. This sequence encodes CAWSGGSGGYEQYF.

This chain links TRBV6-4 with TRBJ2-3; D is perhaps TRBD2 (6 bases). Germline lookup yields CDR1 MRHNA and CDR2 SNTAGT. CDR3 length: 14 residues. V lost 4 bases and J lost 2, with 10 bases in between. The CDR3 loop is CASSGGEYTDTQYF. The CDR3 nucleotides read TGTGCCAGCAGTGGGGGGGAGTACACAGATACGCAGTATTTT.

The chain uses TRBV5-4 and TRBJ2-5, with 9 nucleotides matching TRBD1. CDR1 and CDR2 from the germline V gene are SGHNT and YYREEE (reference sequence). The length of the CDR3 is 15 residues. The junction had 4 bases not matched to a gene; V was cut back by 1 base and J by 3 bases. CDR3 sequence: CASSLTGGWEETQYF. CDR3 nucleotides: TGTGCCAGCAGCTTGACAGGGGGCTGGGAAGAGACCCAGTACTTC.

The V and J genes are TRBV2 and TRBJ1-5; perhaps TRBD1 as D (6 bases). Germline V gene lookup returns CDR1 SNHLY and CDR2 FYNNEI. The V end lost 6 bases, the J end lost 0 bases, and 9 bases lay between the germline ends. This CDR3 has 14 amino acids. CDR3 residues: CASSGTNSNQPQHF. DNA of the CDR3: TGTGCCAGCAGCGGGACAAATAGCAATCAGCCCCAGCATTTT.

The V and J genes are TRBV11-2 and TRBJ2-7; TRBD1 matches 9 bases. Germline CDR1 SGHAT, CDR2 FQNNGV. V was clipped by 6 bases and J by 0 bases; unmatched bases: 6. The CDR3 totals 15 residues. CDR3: CASRRQGVNSYEQYF. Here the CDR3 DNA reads TGTGCCAGCAGGAGACAGGGGGTTAACTCCTACGAGCAGTACTTC.

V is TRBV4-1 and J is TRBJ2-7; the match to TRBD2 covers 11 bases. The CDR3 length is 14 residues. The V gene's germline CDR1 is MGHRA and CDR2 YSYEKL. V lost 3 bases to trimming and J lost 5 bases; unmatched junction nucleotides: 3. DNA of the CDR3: TGCGCCAGCAGCCAGGGTAGCGGGAGGGACGAGCAGTACTTC. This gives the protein CASSQGSGRDEQYF.

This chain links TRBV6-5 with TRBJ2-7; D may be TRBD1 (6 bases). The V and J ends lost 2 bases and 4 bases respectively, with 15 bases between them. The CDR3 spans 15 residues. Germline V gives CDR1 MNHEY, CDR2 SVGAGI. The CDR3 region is CASSYRTGPKYEQYF. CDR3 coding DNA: TGTGCCAGCAGTTACAGAACAGGGCCCAAGTACGAGCAGTACTTC.